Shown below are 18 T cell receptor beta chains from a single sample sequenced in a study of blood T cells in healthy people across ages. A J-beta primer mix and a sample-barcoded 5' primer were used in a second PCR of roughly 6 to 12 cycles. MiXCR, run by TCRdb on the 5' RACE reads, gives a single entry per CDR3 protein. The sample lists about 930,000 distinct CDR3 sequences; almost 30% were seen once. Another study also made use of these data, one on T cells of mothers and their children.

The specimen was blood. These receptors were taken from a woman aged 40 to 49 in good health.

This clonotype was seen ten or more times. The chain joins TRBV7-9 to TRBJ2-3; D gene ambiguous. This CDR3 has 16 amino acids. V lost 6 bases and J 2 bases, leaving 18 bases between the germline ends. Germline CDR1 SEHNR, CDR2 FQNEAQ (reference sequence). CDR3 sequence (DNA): TGTGCCAGCAGTCATAGAAGGCAGTTCCTCACAGATACGCAGTATTTT. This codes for CASSHRRQFLTDTQYF. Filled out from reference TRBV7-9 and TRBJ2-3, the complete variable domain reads DTGVSQNPRHKITKRGQNVTFRCDPISEHNRLYWYRQTLGQGPEFLTYFQNEAQLEKSRLLSDRFSAERPKGSFSTLEIQRTEQGDSAMYLCASSHRRQFLTDTQYFGPGTRLTVL.

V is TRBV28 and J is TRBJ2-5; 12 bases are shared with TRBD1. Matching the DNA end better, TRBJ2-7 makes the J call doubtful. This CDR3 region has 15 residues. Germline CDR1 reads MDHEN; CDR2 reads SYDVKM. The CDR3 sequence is CASSWGQGADYEQYF. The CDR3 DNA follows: TGTGCCAGCAGCTGGGGACAGGGGGCCGACTACGAGCAGTACTTC.

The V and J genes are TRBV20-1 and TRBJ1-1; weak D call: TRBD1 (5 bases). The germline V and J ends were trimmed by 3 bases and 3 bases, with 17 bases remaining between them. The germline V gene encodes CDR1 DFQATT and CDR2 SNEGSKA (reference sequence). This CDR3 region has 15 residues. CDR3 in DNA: TGCAGTGCTAGCTGGGGCCGGGTTAGGGACACTGAAGCTTTCTTT. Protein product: CSASWGRVRDTEAFF.

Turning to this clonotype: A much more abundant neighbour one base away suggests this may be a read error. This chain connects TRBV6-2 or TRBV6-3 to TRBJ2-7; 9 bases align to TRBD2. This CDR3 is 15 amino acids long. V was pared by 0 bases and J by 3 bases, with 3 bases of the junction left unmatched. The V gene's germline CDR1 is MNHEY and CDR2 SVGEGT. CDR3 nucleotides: TGTGCCAGCAGTTACTCAGGCGGGGGGGGCTACGAGCAGTACTTC. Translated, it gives CASSYSGGGGYEQYF.

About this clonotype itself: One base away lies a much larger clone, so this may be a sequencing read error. The CDR3 loop is CRATKGRDGYTF. DNA of the CDR3: TGCAGGGCGACGAAAGGACGGGATGGCTACACCTTC. The chain has TRBV20-1 and TRBJ1-2; D unresolved. The CDR3 is made up of 12 amino acids. Per germline, CDR1 DFQATT and CDR2 SNEGSKA (reference sequence).

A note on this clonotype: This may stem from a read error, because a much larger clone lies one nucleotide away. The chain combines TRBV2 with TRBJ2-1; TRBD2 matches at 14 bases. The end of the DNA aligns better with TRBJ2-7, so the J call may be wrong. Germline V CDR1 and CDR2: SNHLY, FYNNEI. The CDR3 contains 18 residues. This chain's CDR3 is CASSEAGLAGAKYNEQYF. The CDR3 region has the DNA TGTGCCAGCAGTGAAGCGGGACTAGCGGGGGCCAAATACAATGAGCAGTACTTC.

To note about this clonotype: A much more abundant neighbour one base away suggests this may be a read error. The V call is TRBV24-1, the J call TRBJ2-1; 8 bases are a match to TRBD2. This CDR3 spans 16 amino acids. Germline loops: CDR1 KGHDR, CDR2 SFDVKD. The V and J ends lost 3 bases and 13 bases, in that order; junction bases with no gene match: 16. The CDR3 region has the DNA TGTGCCACCAGTGATCCCCTCGGGGGGGGCGAAGAGACCCAGTTCTTC. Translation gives CATSDPLGGGEETQFF.

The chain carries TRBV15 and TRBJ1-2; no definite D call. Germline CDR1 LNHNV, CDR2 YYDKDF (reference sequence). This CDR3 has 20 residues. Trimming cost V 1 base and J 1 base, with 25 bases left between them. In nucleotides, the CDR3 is TGTGCCACCAGCAGAGGTGGAGGCAGGACCAGGATTAGAATTAACTATGGCTACACCTTC. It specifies CATSRGGGRTRIRINYGYTF. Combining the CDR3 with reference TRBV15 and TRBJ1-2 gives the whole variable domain DAMVIQNPRYQVTQFGKPVTLSCSQTLNHNVMYWYQQKSSQAPKLLFHYYDKDFNNEADTPDNFQSRRPNTSFCFLDIRSPGLGDTAMYLCATSRGGGRTRIRINYGYTFGSGTRLTVV.

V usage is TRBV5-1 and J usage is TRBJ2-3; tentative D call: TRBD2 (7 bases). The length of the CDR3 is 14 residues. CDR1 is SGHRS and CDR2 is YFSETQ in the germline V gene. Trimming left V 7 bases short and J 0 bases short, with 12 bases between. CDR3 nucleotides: TGCGCCAGCGTACGGGGGGCCAGCACAGATACGCAGTATTTT. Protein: CASVRGASTDTQYF.

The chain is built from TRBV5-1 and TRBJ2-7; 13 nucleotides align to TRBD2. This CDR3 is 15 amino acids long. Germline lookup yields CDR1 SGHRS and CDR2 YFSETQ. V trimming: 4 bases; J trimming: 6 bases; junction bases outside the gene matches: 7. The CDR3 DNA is TGCGCCAGCAGCATACTAGCGGGGGGGCCTGGCGAGCAGTACTTC. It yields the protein CASSILAGGPGEQYF.

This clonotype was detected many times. The CDR3 protein is CASRISWGGVYNEQFF. The CDR3 bases are TGTGCCAGCAGGATAAGCTGGGGCGGGGTATACAATGAGCAGTTCTTC. The chain carries TRBV6-5 and TRBJ2-1; possibly TRBD2 for D (6 bases). Trimming left V 6 bases short and J 4 bases short, with 19 bases between. Germline lookup yields CDR1 MNHEY and CDR2 SVGAGI. The length of the CDR3 is 16 residues.

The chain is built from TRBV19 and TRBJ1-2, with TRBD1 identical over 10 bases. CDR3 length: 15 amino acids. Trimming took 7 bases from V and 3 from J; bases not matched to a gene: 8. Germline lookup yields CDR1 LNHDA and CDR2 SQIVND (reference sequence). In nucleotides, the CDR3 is TGTGCCAGTACCCTTAGGGGACAGGGGTACTATGGCTACACCTTC. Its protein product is CASTLRGQGYYGYTF.

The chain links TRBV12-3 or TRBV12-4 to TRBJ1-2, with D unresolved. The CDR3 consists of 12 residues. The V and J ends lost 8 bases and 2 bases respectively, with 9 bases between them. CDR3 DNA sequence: TGTGCCAGCGGTTCCCAAAACTATGGCTACACCTTC. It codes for CASGSQNYGYTF.

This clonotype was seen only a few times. CDR3 sequence: CATSKLTGSYNSPLHF. The CDR3 nucleotides are TGTGCCACCAGCAAACTGACAGGGTCCTATAATTCACCCCTCCACTTT. The chain couples TRBV15 to TRBJ1-6; 7 bases match TRBD1. The CDR3 extends over 16 amino acids. From germline, CDR1 is LNHNV and CDR2 YYDKDF (reference sequence). V lost 4 bases and J lost 1; bases outside the gene matches: 4.

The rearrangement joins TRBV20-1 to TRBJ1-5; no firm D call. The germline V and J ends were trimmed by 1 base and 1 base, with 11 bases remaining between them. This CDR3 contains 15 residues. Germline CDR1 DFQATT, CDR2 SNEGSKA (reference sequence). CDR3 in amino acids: CSARAESVSNQPQHF. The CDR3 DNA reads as TGCAGTGCTAGAGCAGAGTCGGTCAGCAATCAGCCCCAGCATTTT.

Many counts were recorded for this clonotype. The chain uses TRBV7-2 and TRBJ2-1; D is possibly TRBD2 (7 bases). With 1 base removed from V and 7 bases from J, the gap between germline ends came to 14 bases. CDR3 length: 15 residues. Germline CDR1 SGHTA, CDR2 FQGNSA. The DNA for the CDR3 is TGTGCCAGCAGCTTAGTGGGGGGGCCTGGAAATGAGCAGTTCTTC. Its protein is CASSLVGGPGNEQFF.

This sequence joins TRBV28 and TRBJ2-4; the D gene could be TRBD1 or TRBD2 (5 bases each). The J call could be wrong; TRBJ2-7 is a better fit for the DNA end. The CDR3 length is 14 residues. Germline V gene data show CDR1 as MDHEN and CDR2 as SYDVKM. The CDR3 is CASKTGASFYEQYF. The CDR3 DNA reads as TGTGCCAGCAAGACCGGGGCTAGTTTCTACGAGCAGTACTTC.

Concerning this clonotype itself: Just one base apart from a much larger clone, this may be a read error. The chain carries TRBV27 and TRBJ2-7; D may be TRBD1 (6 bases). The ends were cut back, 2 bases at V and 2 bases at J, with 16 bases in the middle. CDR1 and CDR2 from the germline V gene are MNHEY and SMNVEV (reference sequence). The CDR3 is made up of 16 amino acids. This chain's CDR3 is CASSLKAGALPYEQYF. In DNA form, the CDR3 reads TGTGCCAGCAGTTTAAAAGCAGGGGCCTTACCCTACGAGCAGTACTTC.